Here is one T cell receptor beta chain with its context. This entry belongs to a study of control samples from healthy donors and cancer patients. Clones were sequenced by immunoSEQ multiplex PCR, and TCRdb holds only the in-frame ones, with some missing. The repertoire includes more than 140,000 clones, about 90% of them detected once, and 5.5% to 9% sits in the top ten. In germline, CDR1 is LGHDT, CDR2 YNNKEL (reference sequence). The CDR3 totals 11 residues. Trimming pared 4 bases from V and 3 bases from J, leaving 3 bases between. The rearrangement uses TRBV3-1 (or the pseudogene TRBV3-2) and TRBJ1-1; D is unresolved. This clonotype was obtained from a young man in good health. The sequencing input was blood. CDR3 in amino acids: CASSRHTEAFF. The CDR3 region has the DNA TGTGCCAGCAGCCGACACACTGAAGCTTTCTTT.